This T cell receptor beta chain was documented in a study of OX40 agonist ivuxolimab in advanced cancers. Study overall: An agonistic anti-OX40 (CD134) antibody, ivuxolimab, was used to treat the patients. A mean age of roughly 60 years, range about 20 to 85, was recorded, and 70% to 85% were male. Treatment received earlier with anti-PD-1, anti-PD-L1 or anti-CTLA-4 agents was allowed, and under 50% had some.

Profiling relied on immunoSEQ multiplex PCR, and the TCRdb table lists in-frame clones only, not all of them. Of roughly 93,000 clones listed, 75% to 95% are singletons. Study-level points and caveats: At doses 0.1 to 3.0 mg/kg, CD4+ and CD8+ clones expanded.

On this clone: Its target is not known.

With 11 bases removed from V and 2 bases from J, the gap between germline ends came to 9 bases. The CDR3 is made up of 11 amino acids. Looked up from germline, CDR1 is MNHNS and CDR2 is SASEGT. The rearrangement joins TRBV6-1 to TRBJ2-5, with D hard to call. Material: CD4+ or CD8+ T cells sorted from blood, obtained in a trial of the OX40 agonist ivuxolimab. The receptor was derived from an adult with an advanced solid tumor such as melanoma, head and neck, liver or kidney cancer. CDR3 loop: CAGRVQETQYF. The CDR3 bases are TGTGCCGGTAGGGTACAAGAGACCCAGTACTTC.